The next 3 T cell receptor beta chains were all read from a single sample in a study of T cell responses to AZD1222 COVID-19 vaccine. Method: immunoSEQ multiplex PCR; TCRdb's copy keeps in-frame clones and lacks some. The sample records about 110,000 clones, 85% to 90% being singletons. Source: peripheral blood, taken 28 days after the second AZD1222 dose. The origin of the receptors is an adult who received the AZD1222 COVID-19 vaccine.

The chain carries TRBV28 and TRBJ1-2, with TRBD1 matching over 7 bases. Trimming at V came to 7 bases and at J to 5 bases, leaving 13 bases not matched to a gene. Germline V lookup: CDR1 MDHEN, CDR2 SYDVKM. The CDR3 has 15 residues. CDR3 nucleotides: TGTGCCAGCACCCGGGGGGGAGGGGGCAGATATGGCTACACCTTC. This sequence encodes CASTRGGGGRYGYTF.

V usage is TRBV6-5 and J usage is TRBJ1-6, with a tentative D call TRBD1 (5 bases). Trimming left V 0 bases short and J 5 bases short, with 8 bases between. The germline gives CDR1 MNHEY, CDR2 SVGAGI. The CDR3 has 15 residues. CDR3 sequence (DNA): TGTGCCAGCAGTTACTCGGGGGGTGATAATTCACCCCTCCACTTT. Amino acids: CASSYSGGDNSPLHF.

The rearrangement joins TRBV29-1 to TRBJ1-4; no clear D gene. The CDR3 spans 11 residues. Trimming removed 1 base at V and 5 bases at J, with 2 bases between. CDR1 and CDR2 from the germline V gene are SQVTM and ANQGSEA. CDR3 DNA sequence: TGCAGCGTTGAAGCGAATGAAAAACTGTTTTTT. It translates to CSVEANEKLFF.